These 9 T cell receptor beta chains originate from one sample sequenced in a study of PD-1 blockade in classical Hodgkin lymphoma. Data came from immunoSEQ multiplex PCR; TCRdb stores just in-frame clones and leaves some out. The sample has about 50,000 clones; approximately 90% are singletons. Relapses following autologous stem cell transplantation were seen in all patients, with brentuximab vedotin exposure varying. The sample here was peripheral blood mononuclear cells (PBMCs), taken before the second cycle of nivolumab. These receptor sequences come from a human donor with classical Hodgkin lymphoma.

V and J are TRBV7-2 and TRBJ2-7, with 10 positions matching TRBD2. With 4 bases clipped from V and 2 bases from J, the junction kept 11 bases outside the gene matches. The CDR3 contains 17 residues. Germline V gives CDR1 SGHTA, CDR2 FQGNSA. CDR3 sequence reads: CASSSMTSGYPPYEQYF. CDR3 sequence (DNA): TGTGCCAGCAGCTCGATGACTAGCGGGTACCCTCCCTACGAGCAGTACTTC.

This clone was recorded once. This chain joins TRBV6-5 and TRBJ2-7; TRBD1 agrees at 7 bases. This CDR3 is built from 15 residues. J was trimmed by 1 base and V by 5 bases; bases with no gene match: 8. CDR1 and CDR2 (germline): MNHEY, SVGAGI. The CDR3 coding sequence is TGTGCCAGCAGTCGTGGGACAGACCCTTCCTACGAGCAGTACTTC. Translated: CASSRGTDPSYEQYF.

This clone was observed a few times. The J gene is TRBJ1-1, the V gene TRBV19; D unresolved. This CDR3 comprises 17 residues. Germline V gene data show CDR1 as LNHDA and CDR2 as SQIVND (reference sequence). Trimming cost V 3 bases and J 0 bases, with 17 bases left between them. In DNA, the CDR3 is TGTGCCAGTAGTATTGGGGAGGGTCGTCCCATGAACACTGAAGCTTTCTTT. As protein: CASSIGEGRPMNTEAFF.

V usage is TRBV6-5 and J usage is TRBJ1-5; the D gene is possibly TRBD1 (5 bases). The germline V and J ends were trimmed by 6 bases and 2 bases, with 14 bases remaining between them. There are 15 residues in the CDR3. Germline V gene sequence: CDR1 MNHEY, CDR2 SVGAGI. CDR3 DNA sequence: TGTGCCAGCAGGGGACCTGGCAGGGGCAATCAGCCCCAGCATTTT. It codes for CASRGPGRGNQPQHF.

The rearrangement links TRBV10-2 to TRBJ2-2, with D possibly TRBD1 on 5 matching bases. Germline CDR1 WSHSY, CDR2 SAAADI. Trimming pared 8 bases from V and 2 bases from J, leaving 21 bases between. The CDR3 runs to 17 residues. The CDR3 DNA reads as TGCGCCAGCCAGGAAGTGGGGATCAGGACAAACACCGGGGAGCTGTTTTTT. The encoded protein is CASQEVGIRTNTGELFF.

CDR3 in DNA: TGTGCCAGCAGCTTCAGTCAGGGGGCCGAGCAGTACTTC. Translating it yields CASSFSQGAEQYF. The chain employs TRBV11-3 and TRBJ2-7, with 8 bases that match TRBD1. V lost 3 bases and J lost 6; bases outside the gene matches: 4. CDR1 is SGHNT and CDR2 is YENEEA in the germline V gene. CDR3 length: 13 amino acids.

CDR3 region: CASSYSGQGYGNTIYF. The CDR3 DNA reads TGTGCCAGCAGTTACTCGGGACAGGGATATGGAAACACCATATATTTT. This chain joins TRBV6-5 and TRBJ1-3, with 9 nucleotides matching TRBD1. The V gene end was trimmed by 0 bases and the J gene end by 3 bases; junction bases not matched to a gene: 3. Germline lookup yields CDR1 MNHEY and CDR2 SVGAGI. CDR3 length equals 16 residues.

The rearrangement links TRBV5-1 to TRBJ1-1, with a weak D call TRBD1 (6 bases). The germline V and J ends were trimmed by 4 bases and 1 base, with 14 bases remaining between them. The CDR3 covers 15 residues. Germline V gene data show CDR1 as SGHRS and CDR2 as YFSETQ. The CDR3 nucleotides are TGCGCCAGCAGCCCGACGGACAGTACGAACACTGAAGCTTTCTTT. It is translated as CASSPTDSTNTEAFF.

V and J are TRBV5-1 and TRBJ2-3, with TRBD1 identical over 11 bases. Looked up from germline, CDR1 is SGHRS and CDR2 is YFSETQ. The CDR3 totals 16 residues. With V trimmed by 0 bases and J by 4 bases, 4 bases remained unmatched. The CDR3 protein is CASSLAGTGGSDTQYF. CDR3 sequence (DNA): TGCGCCAGCAGCTTGGCCGGGACAGGGGGTTCAGATACGCAGTATTTT.